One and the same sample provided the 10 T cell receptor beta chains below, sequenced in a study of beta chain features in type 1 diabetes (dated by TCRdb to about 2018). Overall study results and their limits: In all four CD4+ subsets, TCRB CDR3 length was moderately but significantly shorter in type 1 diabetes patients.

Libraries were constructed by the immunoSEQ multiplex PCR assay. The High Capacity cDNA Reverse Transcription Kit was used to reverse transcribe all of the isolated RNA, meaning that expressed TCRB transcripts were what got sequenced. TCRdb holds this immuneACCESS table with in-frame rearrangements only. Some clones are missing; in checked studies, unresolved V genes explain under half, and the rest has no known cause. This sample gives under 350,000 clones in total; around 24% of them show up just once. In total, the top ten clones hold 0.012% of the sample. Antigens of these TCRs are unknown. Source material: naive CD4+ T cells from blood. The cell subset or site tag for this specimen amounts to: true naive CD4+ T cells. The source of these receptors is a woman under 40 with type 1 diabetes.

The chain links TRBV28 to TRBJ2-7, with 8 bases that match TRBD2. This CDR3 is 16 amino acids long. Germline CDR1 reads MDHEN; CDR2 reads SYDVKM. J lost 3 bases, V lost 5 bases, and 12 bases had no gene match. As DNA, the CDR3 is TGTGCCAGCAGTCCCTGGTTTAGCGGGAAAATCTACGAGCAGTACTTC. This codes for CASSPWFSGKIYEQYF.

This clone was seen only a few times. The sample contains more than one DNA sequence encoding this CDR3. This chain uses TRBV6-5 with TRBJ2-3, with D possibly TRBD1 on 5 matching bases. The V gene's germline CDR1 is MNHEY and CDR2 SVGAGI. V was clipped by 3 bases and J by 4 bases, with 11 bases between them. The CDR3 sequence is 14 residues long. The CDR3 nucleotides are TGTGCCAGCAGTTATAGTCAGGGATCAGATACGCAGTATTTT. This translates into CASSYSQGSDTQYF.

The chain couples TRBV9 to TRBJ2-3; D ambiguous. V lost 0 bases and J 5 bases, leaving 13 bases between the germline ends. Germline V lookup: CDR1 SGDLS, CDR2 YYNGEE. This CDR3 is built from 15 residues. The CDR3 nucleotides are TGTGCCAGCAGCGTAGAAGGTGCGCGGAAAGATACGCAGTATTTT. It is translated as CASSVEGARKDTQYF.

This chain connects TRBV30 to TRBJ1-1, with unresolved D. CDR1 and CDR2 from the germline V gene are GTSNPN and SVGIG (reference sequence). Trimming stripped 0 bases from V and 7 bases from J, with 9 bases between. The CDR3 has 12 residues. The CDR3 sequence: CAWSVLSIEAFF. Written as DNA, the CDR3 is TGTGCCTGGAGTGTACTGTCCATTGAAGCTTTCTTT.

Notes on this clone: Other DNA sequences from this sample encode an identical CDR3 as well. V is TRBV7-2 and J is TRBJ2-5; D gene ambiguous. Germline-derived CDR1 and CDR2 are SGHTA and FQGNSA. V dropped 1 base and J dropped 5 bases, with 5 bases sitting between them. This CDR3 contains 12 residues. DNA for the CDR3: TGTGCCAGCAGCTTAGTTCGGGAGACCCAGTACTTC. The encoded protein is CASSLVRETQYF.

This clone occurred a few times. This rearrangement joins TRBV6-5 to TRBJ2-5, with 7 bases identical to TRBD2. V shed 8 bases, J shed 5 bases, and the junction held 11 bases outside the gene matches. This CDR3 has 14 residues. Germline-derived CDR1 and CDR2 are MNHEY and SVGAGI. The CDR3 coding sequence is TGTGCCAGCGCTCGACTAGCCGTGGCCGAGACCCAGTACTTC. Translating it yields CASARLAVAETQYF.

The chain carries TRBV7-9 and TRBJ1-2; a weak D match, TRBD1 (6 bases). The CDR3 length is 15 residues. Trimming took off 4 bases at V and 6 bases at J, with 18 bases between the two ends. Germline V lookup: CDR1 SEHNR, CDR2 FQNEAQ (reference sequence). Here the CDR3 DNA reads TGTGCCAGCAGCTCCTGGGCAGGCAGGGGTGATGGCTACACCTTC. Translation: CASSSWAGRGDGYTF.

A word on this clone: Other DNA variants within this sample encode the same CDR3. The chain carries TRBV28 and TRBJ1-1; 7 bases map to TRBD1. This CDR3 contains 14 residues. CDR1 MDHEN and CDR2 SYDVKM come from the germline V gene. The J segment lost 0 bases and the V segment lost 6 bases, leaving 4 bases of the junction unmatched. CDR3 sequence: CASSPGTVNTEAFF. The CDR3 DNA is TGTGCCAGCAGCCCCGGGACAGTGAACACTGAAGCTTTCTTT.

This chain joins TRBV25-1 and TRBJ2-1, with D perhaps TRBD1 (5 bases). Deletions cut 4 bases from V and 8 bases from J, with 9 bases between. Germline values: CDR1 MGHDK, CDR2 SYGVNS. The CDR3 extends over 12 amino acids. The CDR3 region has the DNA TGTGCCAGCAGTGGAGTGGGGCATGAGCAGTTCTTC. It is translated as CASSGVGHEQFF.

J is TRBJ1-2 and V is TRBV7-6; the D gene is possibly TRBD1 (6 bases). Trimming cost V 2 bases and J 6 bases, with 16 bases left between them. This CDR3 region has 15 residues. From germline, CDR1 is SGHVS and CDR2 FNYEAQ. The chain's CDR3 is CASSLLAGQSHGYTF. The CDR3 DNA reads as TGTGCCAGCAGCTTATTAGCAGGACAGAGCCATGGCTACACCTTC.